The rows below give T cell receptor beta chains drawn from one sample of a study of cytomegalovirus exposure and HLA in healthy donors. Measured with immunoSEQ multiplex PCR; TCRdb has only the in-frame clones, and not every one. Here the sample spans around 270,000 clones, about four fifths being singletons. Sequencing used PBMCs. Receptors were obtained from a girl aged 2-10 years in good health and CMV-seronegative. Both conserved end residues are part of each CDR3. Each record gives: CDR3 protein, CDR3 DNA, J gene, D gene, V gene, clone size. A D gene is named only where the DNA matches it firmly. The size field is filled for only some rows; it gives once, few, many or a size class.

CDR3: CASSPRPGENTEAFF
DNA: TGTGCCAGCAGCCCTCGTCCAGGTGAAAACACTGAAGCTTTCTTT
J: TRBJ1-1
D: .
V: TRBV7-9
size: few

CDR3: CASSSEGRSGYTF
DNA: TGTGCCAGCAGTTCGGAAGGGAGGAGTGGCTACACCTTC
J: TRBJ1-2
D: .
V: TRBV6-5
size: few

CDR3: CASREDRERVYGYTF
DNA: TGTGCCAGCAGGGAGGACAGGGAAAGGGTCTATGGCTACACCTTC
J: TRBJ1-2
D: TRBD1
V: TRBV28
size: .

CDR3: CASSFVASGNEQFF
DNA: TGTGCCAGCAGCTTCGTTGCTAGCGGGAATGAGCAGTTCTTC
J: TRBJ2-1
D: TRBD2
V: TRBV5-6
size: .

CDR3: CASSLARQAAAYTF
DNA: TGTGCCAGCAGCTTAGCCCGCCAAGCGGCGGCCTACACCTTC
J: TRBJ1-2
D: .
V: TRBV7-9
size: .

CDR3: CASSVLGGRSNADTQYF
DNA: TGTGCCAGTAGTGTCTTAGGGGGTCGGTCCAACGCCGATACGCAGTATTTT
J: TRBJ2-3
D: .
V: TRBV19
size: .

CDR3: CASSEGGDLSYNEQFF
DNA: TGTGCCAGCAGCGAGGGGGGGGATCTGAGCTACAATGAGCAGTTCTTC
J: TRBJ2-1
D: .
V: TRBV9
size: .

CDR3: CASSLFSVHDEQYF
DNA: TGTGCCAGCAGCTTATTCAGCGTTCATGACGAGCAGTACTTC
J: TRBJ2-7
D: .
V: TRBV7-9
size: .

CDR3: CASGWASGVDTQYF
DNA: TGCGCCAGCGGATGGGCTAGCGGGGTGGATACGCAGTATTTT
J: TRBJ2-3
D: TRBD2
V: TRBV5-1
size: .

CDR3: CASSSPTFWSTDTQYF
DNA: TGTGCCAGCAGCTCTCCTACCTTTTGGAGCACAGATACGCAGTATTTT
J: TRBJ2-3
D: .
V: TRBV11-2
size: .

CDR3: CASSPRTGSTDTQYF
DNA: TGTGCCAGCAGCCCCAGGACAGGGTCCACAGATACGCAGTATTTT
J: TRBJ2-3
D: TRBD1
V: TRBV7-9
size: few

CDR3: CASSVGLADNEQFF
DNA: TGTGCCAGCAGCGTCGGACTAGCGGACAATGAGCAGTTCTTC
J: TRBJ2-1
D: TRBD2
V: TRBV5-6
size: .

CDR3: CASSLSGAAYEQYF
DNA: TGTGCCAGCAGCTTAAGCGGGGCAGCCTACGAGCAGTACTTC
J: TRBJ2-7
D: TRBD2
V: TRBV7-6
size: few

CDR3: CASSLADRVVNEKLFF
DNA: TGCGCCAGCAGCTTGGCCGACAGGGTAGTTAATGAAAAACTGTTTTTT
J: TRBJ1-4
D: TRBD1
V: TRBV5-1
size: .

CDR3: CASTSGMRYNEQFF
DNA: TGTGCCAGCACTAGCGGGATGCGCTACAATGAGCAGTTCTTC
J: TRBJ2-1
D: TRBD2
V: TRBV28
size: .

CDR3: CASSSPQAKGEETQYF
DNA: TGTGCCAGCAGTTCCCCACAGGCGAAAGGGGAAGAGACCCAGTACTTC
J: TRBJ2-5
D: .
V: TRBV28
size: few

CDR3: CASSYTGSSGNTIYF
DNA: TGTGCCAGCAGTTATACAGGGAGCTCTGGAAACACCATATATTTT
J: TRBJ1-3
D: .
V: TRBV6-5
size: .